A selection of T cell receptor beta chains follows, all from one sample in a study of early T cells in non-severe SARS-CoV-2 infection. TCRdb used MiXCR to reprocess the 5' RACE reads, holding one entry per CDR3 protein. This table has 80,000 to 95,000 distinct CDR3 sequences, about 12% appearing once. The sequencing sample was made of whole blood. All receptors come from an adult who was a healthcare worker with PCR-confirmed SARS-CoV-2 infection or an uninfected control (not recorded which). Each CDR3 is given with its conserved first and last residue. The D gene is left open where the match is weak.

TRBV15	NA	CATSKDDGRVYGGEQYF
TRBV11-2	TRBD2	CASRPTGASGEETQYF
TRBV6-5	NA	CASNGGQMNTEAFF
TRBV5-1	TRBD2	CASSLEVRSRTLLAGGYNEQFF
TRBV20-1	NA	CSAEYTGELFF
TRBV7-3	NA	CASSPTSNYGYTF
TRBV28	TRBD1	CASSFPGTDSSGNTIYF
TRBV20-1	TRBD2	CSASAGGHGSSYNEQFF
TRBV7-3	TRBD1	CASSPRTGVSYNEQFF
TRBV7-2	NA	CASTPTAYEQYF
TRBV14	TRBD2	CASAGAAGTSGKQYF
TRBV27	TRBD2	CASSFSGRGNEQFF
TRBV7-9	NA	CAGGSTDTQYF
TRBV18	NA	CASSPSRDQPQHF
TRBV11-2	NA	CASSAPDYEQYF
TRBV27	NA	CASSRDGYYGYTF
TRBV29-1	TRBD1	CSVEDPYGDRGGYTF
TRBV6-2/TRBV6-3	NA	CASSPVPGIRSTEAFF
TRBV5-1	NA	CASSLRGDVTEAFF
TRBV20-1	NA	CSAFFGIRETQYF
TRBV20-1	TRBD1	CSARDGGTGEAFF
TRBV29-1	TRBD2	CSVELASGSETQYF
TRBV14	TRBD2	CASSPSGPYEQYF
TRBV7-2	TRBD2	CASSFTSGRVYNEQFF
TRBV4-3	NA	CASSQDGMGGEKLFF
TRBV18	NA	CASSPARESYGYTF
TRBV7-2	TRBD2	CASSTSYGTSEGEQFF
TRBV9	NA	CASSVGHYNSPLHF
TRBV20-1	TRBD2	CSALKTSGDYEQYF
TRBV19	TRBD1	CASSLGGSANEKLFF
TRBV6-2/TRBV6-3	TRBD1	CASRLDRDFSPLHF
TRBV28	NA	CASSMPNYGYTF
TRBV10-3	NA	CAISGDSRMNTGELFF
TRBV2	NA	CASSEARVNSPLHF
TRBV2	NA	CASKVLASNNEQFF
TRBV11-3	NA	CASSLDPDHNEQFF
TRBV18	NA	CASSEGGKGEQYF
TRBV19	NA	CASRRTLGASGANVLTF
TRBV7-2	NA	CASSPSPDNYGYTF
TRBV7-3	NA	CASSLGLALYNEQFF
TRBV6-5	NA	CASSYLGANEQFF
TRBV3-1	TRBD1	CASSQVHGDRDNQPQHF
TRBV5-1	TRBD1	CASSPLGQGRGSGANVLTF
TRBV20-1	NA	CSARAGEAFGEQFF
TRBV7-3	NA	CASTPGGLGPDTQYF
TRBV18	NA	CASSPGRDNEKLFF
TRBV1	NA	CTSSQDGAGTYTDTQYF
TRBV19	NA	CASSNSGASGELFF
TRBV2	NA	CASSREIEQFF
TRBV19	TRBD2	CASSIIGRAGNEQFF
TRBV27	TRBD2	CASSPWASGGYNEQFF
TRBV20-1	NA	CSARDLITADTQYF
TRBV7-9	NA	CASSSGTLQEQPQHF